This record covers a single T cell receptor (beta chain). What it recognizes is unknown. These data belong to a study of identical twins' blood T cells. A single record per CDR3 protein comes from TCRdb applying MiXCR to the 5' RACE reads. The sample carries fewer than 450,000 distinct CDR3 sequences, 28% recorded once. Study findings and constraints: Shared CDR3 clonotype counts tracked mainly the product of cloneset sizes.

The germline gives CDR1 MNHNS, CDR2 SASEGT. CDR3 length: 18 residues. V lost 4 bases to trimming and J lost 4 bases, with 25 bases between them. V is TRBV6-1 and J is TRBJ1-1, with D tentatively TRBD1 (5 bases). The clonotype was recovered from a woman aged 18-49 years in good health. Specimen: PBMCs. CDR3 amino acids: CASSGPFFQGKGSTEAFF. CDR3 nucleotide sequence: TGTGCCAGCAGTGGACCCTTCTTCCAGGGTAAAGGGAGCACTGAAGCTTTCTTT.